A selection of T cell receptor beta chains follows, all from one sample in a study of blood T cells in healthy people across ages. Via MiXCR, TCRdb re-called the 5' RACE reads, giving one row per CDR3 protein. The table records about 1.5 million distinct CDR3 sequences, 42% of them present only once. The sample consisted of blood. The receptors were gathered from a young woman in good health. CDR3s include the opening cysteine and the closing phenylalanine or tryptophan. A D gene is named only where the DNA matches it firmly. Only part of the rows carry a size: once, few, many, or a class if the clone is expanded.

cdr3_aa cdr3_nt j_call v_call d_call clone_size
CASSFRGLAKNIQYF TGTGCCAGCAGTTTTCGGGGCCTTGCCAAAAACATTCAGTACTTC TRBJ2-4 TRBV6-2/TRBV6-3 - few
CASSLTLADEQFF TGTGCCAGCAGTTTGACCCTAGCGGATGAGCAGTTCTTC TRBJ2-1 TRBV12-3/TRBV12-4 TRBD2 -
CASQQTGPPYVQYF TGCGCCAGTCAGCAGACGGGGCCGCCCTACGTGCAGTACTTC TRBJ2-7 TRBV4-1 - -
CASSFSNEQFF TGTGCCAGCAGTTTCAGCAATGAGCAGTTCTTC TRBJ2-1 TRBV12-3/TRBV12-4 - many
CASSSIVGRETQYF TGTGCCAGCAGCAGCATAGTGGGTAGGGAGACCCAGTACTTC TRBJ2-5 TRBV7-2 - -
CASSEEARGLSPLHF TGTGCCAGCAGTGAAGAGGCCAGGGGTTTGTCACCCCTCCACTTT TRBJ1-6 TRBV2 - -
CASSDYRGGEAFF TGCGCCAGCAGCGACTACAGGGGAGGCGAAGCTTTCTTT TRBJ1-1 TRBV5-1 TRBD1 -
CASSPGTGPTEAFF TGTGCCAGCAGTCCCGGGACAGGGCCCACTGAAGCTTTCTTT TRBJ1-1 TRBV7-2 TRBD1 few
CASSLGAGTGAYPYTDTQYF TGTGCCAGCAGCTTAGGGGCTGGGACAGGGGCATATCCTTACACAGATACGCAGTATTTT TRBJ2-3 TRBV7-6 TRBD1 -
CASSRNIMGEKLFF TGTGCCAGCAGCCGGAATATAATGGGTGAAAAACTGTTTTTT TRBJ1-4 TRBV7-2 - -
CASSQVPGLAAAPTDTQYF TGTGCCAGCAGCCAAGTCCCGGGACTAGCAGCCGCACCCACAGATACGCAGTATTTT TRBJ2-3 TRBV4-2 TRBD2 once
CASSNNHGDYGYTF TGTGCCAGCAGCAATAACCACGGGGATTATGGCTACACCTTC TRBJ1-2 TRBV7-9 - -
CASSLDSQGGQPQHF TGCGCCAGCAGCTTGGATAGTCAGGGTGGCCAGCCCCAGCATTTT TRBJ1-5 TRBV5-1 - -
CATSRGGNYGYTF TGTGCCACCAGCAGAGGTGGTAACTATGGCTACACCTTC TRBJ1-2 TRBV15 - few
CAWSARQDTQYF TGTGCCTGGTCTGCCCGGCAAGATACGCAGTATTTT TRBJ2-3 TRBV30 - few
CASSSPGGGSYNEQFF TGTGCCAGCAGCTCTCCGGGGGGCGGGTCCTACAATGAGCAGTTCTTC TRBJ2-1 TRBV11-2 - few
CACSPGQTYSGNTIYF TGCGCCTGCAGCCCGGGACAGACCTACTCTGGAAACACCATATATTTT TRBJ1-3 TRBV5-1 TRBD1 -
CASSGTDEQYF TGCGCCAGCAGCGGGACAGACGAGCAGTACTTC TRBJ2-7 TRBV5-1 TRBD1 few
CSARDHRQGDNEQFF TGCAGTGCTAGAGACCACCGACAGGGAGACAATGAGCAGTTCTTC TRBJ2-1 TRBV20-1 TRBD1 -
CASSVGDRGGYNEQFF TGTGCCAGCAGCGTAGGAGACAGGGGAGGTTACAATGAGCAGTTCTTC TRBJ2-1 TRBV9 TRBD1 few
CASLSGRAGSEQFF TGTGCCAGCCTTAGCGGGAGGGCCGGGAGTGAGCAGTTCTTC TRBJ2-1 TRBV12-3/TRBV12-4 TRBD2 -
CASSPLGMNTEAFF TGTGCCAGCAGCCCCCTGGGTATGAACACTGAAGCTTTCTTT TRBJ1-1 TRBV7-2 - once
CASIRGSNEQFF TGTGCCAGCATCAGGGGATCCAATGAGCAGTTCTTC TRBJ2-1 TRBV7-2 - few
CASSQTGDSNQPQHF TGCGCCAGCAGCCAGACAGGGGATAGCAATCAGCCCCAGCATTTT TRBJ1-5 TRBV4-1 TRBD1 many
CASTSASKRAYEQYF TGTGCCAGCACCTCGGCTAGCAAAAGGGCTTACGAGCAGTACTTC TRBJ2-7 TRBV7-8 - few
CASSLWDILRGEQFF TGTGCCAGCAGTTTATGGGACATCTTGAGGGGTGAGCAGTTCTTC TRBJ2-1 TRBV12-3/TRBV12-4 - -
CASSSDPGNYGYTF TGCGCCAGCAGCTCGGACCCGGGGAACTATGGCTACACCTTC TRBJ1-2 TRBV5-1 - -
CSVDGLAADTQYF TGCAGCGTTGATGGACTAGCGGCCGATACGCAGTATTTT TRBJ2-3 TRBV29-1 TRBD2 few
CASSQKARGLGGYTF TGTGCCAGCAGCCAGAAGGCCAGGGGCCTGGGGGGCTACACCTTC TRBJ1-2 TRBV3-1 - -
CASSGNTGNLEETQYF TGTGCCAGCAGCGGTAATACAGGGAATTTAGAAGAGACCCAGTACTTC TRBJ2-5 TRBV7-9 - few